This TCR beta chain was captured by sequencing in a study of relationships among human T cell subsets. From mRNA, alpha and beta CDR3 regions were amplified using semiquantitative ARM-PCR. Exponential amplification used communal superprimers after tagged nested gene-specific primers in ARM-PCR. TCRdb called the multiplex PCR reads again in MiXCR, with one record for every CDR3 protein. Among approximately 4,300 distinct CDR3 sequences, about four fifths were seen once, and the ten largest hold around 29%. Germline lookup yields CDR1 ENHRY and CDR2 SYGVKD. CDR3 size: 15 residues. Unmatched junction bases numbered 5, after V lost 6 bases and J lost 5 bases.

Sequenced input: total T cells sorted from blood. This receptor was identified in a man aged 35 to 55 in good health. This sequence joins TRBV10-3 and TRBJ1-6; 9 bases are a match to TRBD1. DNA of the CDR3: TGTGCCATCAGCGGACAGGGGAGGAATAATTCACCCCTCCACTTT. Protein product: CAISGQGRNNSPLHF.